These T cell receptor beta chains were read from a single sample in a study of shared T cell receptors in the human thymus. Clones were read by immunoSEQ multiplex PCR, and TCRdb kept only the in-frame ones, dropping some. The sample consists of 630,000 or so clones, approximately 87% of them appearing once. The sample was also reused in another study, on human thymus T cells.

The specimen was thymocytes. The receptors were gathered from a boy younger than two with a congenital heart defect. CDR3s include the opening cysteine and the closing phenylalanine or tryptophan.

TRBJ1-5 | TRBV19 | CASSIGRGEPNQPQHF
TRBJ2-1 | TRBV11-3 | CASSQDNEQFF
TRBJ1-6 | TRBV9 | CASSVAEGGTYNSPLHF
TRBJ1-1 | TRBV7-9 | CASSVTGEAFF
TRBJ1-6 | TRBV6-1 | CASRFSGSPLHF
TRBJ2-1 | TRBV27 | CASSFQRSSYNEQFF
TRBJ2-6 | TRBV30 | CAWSSTGQGRGANVLTF
TRBJ2-7 | TRBV5-6 | CASSLSASAGYEQYF
TRBJ1-1 | TRBV7-9 | CASSPRWDRGNTEAFF
TRBJ1-5 | TRBV21-1 | CASSKKQGGDYQPQHF
TRBJ2-1 | TRBV2 | CASRGAGGDNEQFF
TRBJ1-4 | TRBV6-5 | CASSYEGGPPSEKLFF
TRBJ1-5 | TRBV19 | CASSIHYRRQGGNQPQHF
TRBJ2-1 | TRBV10-2 | CASSEVHAKLAGYYNEQFF
TRBJ2-1 | TRBV6-4 | CASSDSVTSDYNEQFF
TRBJ1-4 | TRBV4-1 | CASSQGGQGATKRGEKLFF
TRBJ2-5 | TRBV5-3 | CARYLRRRAPETQYF
TRBJ1-2 | TRBV28 | CASSLYGARGYTF
TRBJ1-2 | TRBV5-1 | CASSPEYRQVGGENYGYTF
TRBJ2-3 | TRBV4-1 | CASSQRSGGNTDTQYF
TRBJ2-3 | TRBV25-1 | CASRSPGYLAHTDTQYF
TRBJ1-1 | TRBV5-6 | CASSFATGDRVDTEAFF